This record looks at one T cell receptor beta chain sequence and its context. Its recognized antigen is unknown. There are no base qualities to consult, and no much larger clone falls within one base. These data belong to a study of blood T cell repertoires in COVID-19 (TCRdb year 2020). About the study as a whole: The collaborator samples originated in the United States, Italy and Spain and spanned the acute and convalescent phases of COVID-19. Sample metadata almost always included a de-identified subject ID, COVID-19 status, age in years and sex. Subjects who had been exposed to COVID-19, were actively infected with it, or had recovered from it provided the deeply sampled blood TCRbeta repertoires that made up the dataset. Where HLA class I and class II types were available, the types were taken from metadata supplied by the sample provider, not from assay-based typing. The material from the prospective study consisted of cDNA or gDNA derived from T cells, B-cell-depleted T cells, or PBMCs. The samples were drawn from two sources: the first 160 participants of the ongoing ImmuneRACE study, and 950 to 1,500 subjects contributed by 6 global collaborators. A freely available public database, intended as a resource for researchers studying the immune response to SARS-CoV-2, is where the repertoires were released.

Its CDR3 holds 14 amino acids, cysteine through phenylalanine. Just the 42-base CDR3 DNA is kept, in frame starting at base 1. Findings and caveats that apply to the study as a whole: The quantity of clinical and demographic metadata differed by source and by participant and was supplied without curation.

In the prospective study, participants were roughly 18 to 89 years old, resided in approximately 22 geographic areas of the United States, and were enrolled through a virtual design. In the prospective study, participants were assigned to cohorts based on the clinical history participants reported in a screening survey and a study questionnaire. In the prospective study, mobile phlebotomists collected whole blood, serum and a nasopharyngeal or oropharyngeal swab from each participant. Additional blood draws and questionnaires over an approximately two-month period could optionally be provided by prospective study participants. Prospective study blood samples were shipped either frozen or at room temperature before DNA extraction. The immunoSEQ Assay, a bias-controlled multiplex PCR, was used to amplify TCRbeta CDR3 regions from genomic DNA. Regarding the original processing steps: The number of nucleated cells in each sample was estimated from the amplification of reference gene primers within the assay. Sequence reads were collapsed and filtered to measure the absolute abundance of every unique TCRbeta CDR3 rearrangement. Productive Simpson clonality was computed per sample as the square root of Simpson's diversity index over productive rearrangements. Drawn from immuneACCESS, this table holds only the in-frame rearrangements with V and J called that TCRdb kept. Clones are partly lost; checked studies trace under half to an unresolved V gene and leave the rest unexplained. V and J calls and clone size come straight from that table; D and trimming were deduced from the DNA. The sample includes hundreds of thousands of clones, with 80% observed a single time. The ten largest clones take up about 7.7% of the sample.

The sequencing input was PBMCs or T cells enriched from blood (not recorded which). The chain uses TRBV21-1 and TRBJ2-1; whether TRBD1, the table's D call, matches the DNA was not checked. TRBV21-1 is a pseudogene locus. The TCR originated in a woman aged 40 to 50 with acute COVID-19. The DNA is TGTGCCAGCAGTGGGGGTAAGGACAGCACTGAGCAGTTCTTC. It translates to CASSGGKDSTEQFF.